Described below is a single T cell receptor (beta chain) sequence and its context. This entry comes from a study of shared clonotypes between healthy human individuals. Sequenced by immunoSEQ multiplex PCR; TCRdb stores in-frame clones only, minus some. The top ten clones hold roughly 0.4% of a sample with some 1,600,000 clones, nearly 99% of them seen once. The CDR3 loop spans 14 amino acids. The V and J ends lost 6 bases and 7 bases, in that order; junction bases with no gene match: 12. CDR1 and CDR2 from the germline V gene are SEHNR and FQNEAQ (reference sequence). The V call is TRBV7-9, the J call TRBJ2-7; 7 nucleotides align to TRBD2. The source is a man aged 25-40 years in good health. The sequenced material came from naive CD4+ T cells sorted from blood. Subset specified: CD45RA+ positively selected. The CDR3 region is CASRNVGGPGEQYF. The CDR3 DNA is TGTGCCAGCAGAAACGTGGGAGGGCCGGGGGAGCAGTACTTC.